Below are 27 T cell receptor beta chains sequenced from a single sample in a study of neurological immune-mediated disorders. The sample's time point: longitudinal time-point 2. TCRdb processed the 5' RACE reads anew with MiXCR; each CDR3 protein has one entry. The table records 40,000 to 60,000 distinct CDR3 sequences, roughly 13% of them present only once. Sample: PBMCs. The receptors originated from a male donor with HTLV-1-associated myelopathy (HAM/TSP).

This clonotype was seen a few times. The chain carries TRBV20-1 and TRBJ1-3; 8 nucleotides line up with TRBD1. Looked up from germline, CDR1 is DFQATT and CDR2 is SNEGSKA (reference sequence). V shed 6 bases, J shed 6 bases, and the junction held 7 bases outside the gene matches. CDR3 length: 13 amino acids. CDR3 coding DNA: TGCAGTGCCACGGACAGGGTCGCAAACACCATATATTTT. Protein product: CSATDRVANTIYF.

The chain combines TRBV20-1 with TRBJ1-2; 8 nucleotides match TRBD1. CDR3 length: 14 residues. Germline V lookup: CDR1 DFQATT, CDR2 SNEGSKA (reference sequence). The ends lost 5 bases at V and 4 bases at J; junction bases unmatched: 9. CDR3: CSAPQGALGYGYTF. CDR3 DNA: TGCAGTGCTCCTCAGGGGGCGCTAGGCTATGGCTACACCTTC.

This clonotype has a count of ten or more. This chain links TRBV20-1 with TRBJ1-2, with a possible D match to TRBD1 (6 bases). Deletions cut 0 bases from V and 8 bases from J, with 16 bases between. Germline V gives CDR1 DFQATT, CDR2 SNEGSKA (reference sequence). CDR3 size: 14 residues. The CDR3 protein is CSARDDRRGLGYTF. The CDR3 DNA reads TGCAGTGCTAGAGATGACCGCAGGGGTTTGGGCTACACCTTC.

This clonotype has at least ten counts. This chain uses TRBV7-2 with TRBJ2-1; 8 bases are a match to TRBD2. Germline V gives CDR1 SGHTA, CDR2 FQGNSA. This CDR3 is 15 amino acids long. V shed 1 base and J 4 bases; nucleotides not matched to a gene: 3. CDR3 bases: TGTGCCAGCAGCTTAGACCGGGGGGGATACAATGAGCAGTTCTTC. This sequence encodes CASSLDRGGYNEQFF.

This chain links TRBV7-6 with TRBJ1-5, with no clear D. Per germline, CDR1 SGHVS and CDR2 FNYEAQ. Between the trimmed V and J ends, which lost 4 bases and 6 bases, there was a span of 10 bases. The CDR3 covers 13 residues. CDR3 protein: CASSSGRAQPQHF. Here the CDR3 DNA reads TGTGCCAGCAGCTCCGGTAGGGCTCAGCCCCAGCATTTT. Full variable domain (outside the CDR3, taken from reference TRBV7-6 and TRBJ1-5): GAGVSQSPRYKVTKRGQDVALRCDPISGHVSLYWYRQALGQGPEFLTYFNYEAQQDKSGLPNDRFSAERPEGSISTLTIQRTEQRDSAMYRCASSSGRAQPQHFGDGTRLSIL.

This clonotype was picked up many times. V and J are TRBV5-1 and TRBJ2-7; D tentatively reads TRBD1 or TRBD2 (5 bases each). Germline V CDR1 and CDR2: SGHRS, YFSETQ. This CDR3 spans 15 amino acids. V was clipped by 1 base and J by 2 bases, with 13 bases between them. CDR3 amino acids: CASSLNAGSAYEQYF. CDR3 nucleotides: TGCGCCAGCAGCTTGAACGCAGGGAGTGCCTACGAGCAGTACTTC.

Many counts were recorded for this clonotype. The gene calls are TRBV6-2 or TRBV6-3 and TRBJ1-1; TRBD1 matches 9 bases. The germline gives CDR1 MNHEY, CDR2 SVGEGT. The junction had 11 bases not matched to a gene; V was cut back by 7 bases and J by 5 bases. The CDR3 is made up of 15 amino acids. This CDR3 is CASKKLQGAVTEAFF. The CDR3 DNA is TGTGCCAGCAAAAAACTACAGGGGGCGGTAACTGAAGCTTTCTTT.

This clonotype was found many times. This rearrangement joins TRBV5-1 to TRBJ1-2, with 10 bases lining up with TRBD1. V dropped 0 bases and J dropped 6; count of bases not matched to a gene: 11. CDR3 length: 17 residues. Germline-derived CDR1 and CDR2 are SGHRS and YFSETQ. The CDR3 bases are TGCGCCAGCAGCTTGGGAACCGGGACAGGGGATCGAAATGGCTACACCTTC. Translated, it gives CASSLGTGTGDRNGYTF.

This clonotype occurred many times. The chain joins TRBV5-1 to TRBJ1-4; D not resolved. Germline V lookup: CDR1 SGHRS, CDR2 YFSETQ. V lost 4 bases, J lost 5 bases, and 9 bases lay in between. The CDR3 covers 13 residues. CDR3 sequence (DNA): TGCGCCAGCAGCGCGGACCCCAATGAAAAACTGTTTTTT. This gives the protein CASSADPNEKLFF.

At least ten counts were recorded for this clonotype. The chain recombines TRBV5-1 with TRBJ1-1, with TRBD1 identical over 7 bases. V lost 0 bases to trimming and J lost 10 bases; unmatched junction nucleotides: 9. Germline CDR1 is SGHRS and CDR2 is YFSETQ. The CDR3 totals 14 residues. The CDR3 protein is CASSLAQIQGRAFF. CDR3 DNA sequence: TGCGCCAGCAGCTTGGCACAAATACAGGGGCGAGCTTTCTTT.

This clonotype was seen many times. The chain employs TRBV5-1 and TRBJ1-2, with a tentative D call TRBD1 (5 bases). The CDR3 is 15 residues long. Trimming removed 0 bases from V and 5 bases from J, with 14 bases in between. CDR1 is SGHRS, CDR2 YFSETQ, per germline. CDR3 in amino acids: CASSLAGGDLYGYTF. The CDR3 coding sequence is TGCGCCAGCAGCTTGGCCGGAGGGGATTTGTATGGCTACACCTTC.

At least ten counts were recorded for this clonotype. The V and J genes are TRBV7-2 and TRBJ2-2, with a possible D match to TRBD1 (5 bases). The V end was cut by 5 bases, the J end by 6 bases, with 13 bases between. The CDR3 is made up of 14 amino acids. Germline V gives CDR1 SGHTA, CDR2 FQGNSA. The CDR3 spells CASSRTRRPGELFF. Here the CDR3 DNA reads TGTGCCAGCAGCCGGACAAGAAGGCCCGGGGAGCTGTTTTTT.

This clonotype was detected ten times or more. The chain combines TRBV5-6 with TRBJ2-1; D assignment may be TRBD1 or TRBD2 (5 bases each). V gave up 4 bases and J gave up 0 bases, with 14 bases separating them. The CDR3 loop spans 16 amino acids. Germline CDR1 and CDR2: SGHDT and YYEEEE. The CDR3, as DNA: TGTGCCAGCAGCCCCCGAGCAGGGAGCTCCTACAATGAGCAGTTCTTC. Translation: CASSPRAGSSYNEQFF.

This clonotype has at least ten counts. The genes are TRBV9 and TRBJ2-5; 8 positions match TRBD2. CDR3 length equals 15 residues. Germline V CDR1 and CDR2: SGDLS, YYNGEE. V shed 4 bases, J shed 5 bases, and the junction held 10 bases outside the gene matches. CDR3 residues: CASSPPGGAGETQYF. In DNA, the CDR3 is TGTGCCAGCAGCCCCCCCGGGGGGGCGGGGGAGACCCAGTACTTC.

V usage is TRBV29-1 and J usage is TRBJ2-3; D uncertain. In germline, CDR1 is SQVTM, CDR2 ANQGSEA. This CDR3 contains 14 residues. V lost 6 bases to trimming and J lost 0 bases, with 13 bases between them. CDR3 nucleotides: TGCAGCGTAGCTTCCTTTACTAGCACAGATACGCAGTATTTT. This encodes CSVASFTSTDTQYF.

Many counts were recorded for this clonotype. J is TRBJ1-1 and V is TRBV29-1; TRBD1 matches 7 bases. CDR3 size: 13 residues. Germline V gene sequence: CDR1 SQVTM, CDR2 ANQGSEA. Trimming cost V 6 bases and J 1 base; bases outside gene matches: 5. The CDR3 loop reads CSVTTGSNTEAFF. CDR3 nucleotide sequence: TGCAGCGTCACGACAGGGTCGAACACTGAAGCTTTCTTT.

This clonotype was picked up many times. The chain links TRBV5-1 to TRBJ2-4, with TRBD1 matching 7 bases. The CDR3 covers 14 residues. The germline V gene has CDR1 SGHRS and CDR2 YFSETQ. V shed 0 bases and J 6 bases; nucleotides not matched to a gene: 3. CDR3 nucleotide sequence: TGCGCCAGCAGCTTGGATCCAGGGGGAAACATTCAGTACTTC. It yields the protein CASSLDPGGNIQYF.

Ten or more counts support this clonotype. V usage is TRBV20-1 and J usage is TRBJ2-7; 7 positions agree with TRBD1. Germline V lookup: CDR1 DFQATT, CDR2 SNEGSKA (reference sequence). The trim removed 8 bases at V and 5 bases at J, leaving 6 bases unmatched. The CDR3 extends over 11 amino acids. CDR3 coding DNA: TGCAGTCAACCCAGGGGGAACGAGCAGTACTTC. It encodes CSQPRGNEQYF.

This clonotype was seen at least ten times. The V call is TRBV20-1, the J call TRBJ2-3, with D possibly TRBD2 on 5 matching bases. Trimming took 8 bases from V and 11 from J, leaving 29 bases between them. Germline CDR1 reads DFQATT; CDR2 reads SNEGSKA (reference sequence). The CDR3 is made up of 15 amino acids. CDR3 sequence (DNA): TGCAGTTCAAAACTCGTTCAGATCGGGGTTATGAGGCAGTATTTT. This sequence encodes CSSKLVQIGVMRQYF.

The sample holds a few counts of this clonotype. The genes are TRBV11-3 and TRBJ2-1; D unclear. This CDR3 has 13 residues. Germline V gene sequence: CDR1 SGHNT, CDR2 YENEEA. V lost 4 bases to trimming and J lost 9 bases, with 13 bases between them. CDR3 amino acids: CASSSGSIGEQFF. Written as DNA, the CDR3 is TGTGCCAGCAGCTCGGGTTCCATCGGTGAGCAGTTCTTC.

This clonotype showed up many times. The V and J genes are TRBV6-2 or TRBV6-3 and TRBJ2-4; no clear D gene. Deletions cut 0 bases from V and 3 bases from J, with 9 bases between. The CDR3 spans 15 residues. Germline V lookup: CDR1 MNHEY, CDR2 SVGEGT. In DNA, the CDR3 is TGTGCCAGCAGTTACTCGGGTGATTTCAAAAACATTCAGTACTTC. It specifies CASSYSGDFKNIQYF.

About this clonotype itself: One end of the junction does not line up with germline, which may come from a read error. The CDR3 reads CSARAPTGSSADTQYF. CDR3 DNA sequence: TGTAGTGCTAGAGCCCCGACAGGGAGTAGCGCAGATACGCAGTATTTT. This rearrangement joins TRBV20-1 to TRBJ2-3; 7 positions match TRBD1. The CDR3 is 16 residues long. Germline V gene data show CDR1 as DFQATT and CDR2 as SNEGSKA (reference sequence).

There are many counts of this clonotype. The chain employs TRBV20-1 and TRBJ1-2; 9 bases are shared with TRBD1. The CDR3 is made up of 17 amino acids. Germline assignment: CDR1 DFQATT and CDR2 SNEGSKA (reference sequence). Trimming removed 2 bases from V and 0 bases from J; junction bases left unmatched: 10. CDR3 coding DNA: TGCAGTGCTAGACCCCCCGGACAGGGGACTGCTAACTATGGCTACACCTTC. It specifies CSARPPGQGTANYGYTF.

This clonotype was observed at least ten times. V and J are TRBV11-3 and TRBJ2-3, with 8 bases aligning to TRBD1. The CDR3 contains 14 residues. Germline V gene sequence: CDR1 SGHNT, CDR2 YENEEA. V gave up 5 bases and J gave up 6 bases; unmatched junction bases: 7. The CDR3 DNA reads TGTGCCAGCAGCCGGACAGGGTTTGGGGATACGCAGTATTTT. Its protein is CASSRTGFGDTQYF.

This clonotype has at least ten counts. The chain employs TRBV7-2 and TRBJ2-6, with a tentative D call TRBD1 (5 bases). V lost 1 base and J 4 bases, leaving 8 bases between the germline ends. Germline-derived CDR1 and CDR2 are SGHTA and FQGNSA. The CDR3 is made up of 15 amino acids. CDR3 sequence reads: CASSLVGVGANVLTF. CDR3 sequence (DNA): TGTGCCAGCAGCTTAGTAGGGGTAGGGGCCAACGTCCTGACTTTC.

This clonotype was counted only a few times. This CDR3 reads CSVMGQGGEKLFF. In DNA form, the CDR3 reads TGCAGCGTTATGGGACAGGGAGGGGAAAAACTGTTTTTT. This chain joins TRBV29-1 and TRBJ1-4; 9 positions match TRBD1. V gave up 5 bases and J gave up 8 bases; unmatched junction bases: 6. Germline V gives CDR1 SQVTM, CDR2 ANQGSEA. This CDR3 is 13 amino acids long.

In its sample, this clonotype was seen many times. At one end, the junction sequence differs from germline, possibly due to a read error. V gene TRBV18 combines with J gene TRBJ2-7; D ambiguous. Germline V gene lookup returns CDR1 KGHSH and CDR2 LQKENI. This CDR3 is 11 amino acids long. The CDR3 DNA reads TGCGCCAGCAGCTTAGACTACGAGCAGTACTTC. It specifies CASSLDYEQYF.